The present entry profiles one T cell receptor (beta chain) with its context. These data come from a study of blood T cells in healthy people across ages. Sample-barcoded 5' priming and a J-beta primer mix drove a second PCR of roughly 7 to 11 cycles. TCRdb redid the calling of the 5' RACE reads with MiXCR, one entry per CDR3 protein. The repertoire holds about 580,000 distinct CDR3 sequences, with 40% to 55% as singletons. V gave up 8 bases and J gave up 3 bases; unmatched junction bases: 15. In germline, CDR1 is SQVTM, CDR2 ANQGSEA. This CDR3 spans 16 amino acids. Total RNA, at least 6 micrograms per sample, was extracted from PBMCs.

The chain employs TRBV29-1 and TRBJ2-3; TRBD1 aligns across 9 bases. Sequencing was done on a sample of blood. This TCR was sampled from a man older than 75 in good health. Here the CDR3 reads CSHQGGGTGWTDTQYF. The CDR3 region has the DNA TGCAGCCACCAAGGGGGGGGGACAGGGTGGACAGATACGCAGTATTTT.